Following are 31 T cell receptor beta chains from one sample sequenced in a study of cytomegalovirus exposure and HLA in healthy donors. This table comes from immunoSEQ multiplex PCR, and its TCRdb copy is limited to in-frame clones, with some not included. Of some 150,000 clones listed, 80% to 95% are singletons. Sample: PBMCs. The receptor source for this set is a man aged 18 to 30 in good health and CMV-seronegative.

V and J are TRBV11-2 and TRBJ2-1, with D tentatively TRBD2 (6 bases). This CDR3 contains 15 residues. From germline, CDR1 is SGHAT and CDR2 FQNNGV. Trimming pared 2 bases from V and 7 bases from J, leaving 15 bases between. The CDR3 region is CASSLYGGSGNEQFF. CDR3 in DNA: TGTGCCAGCAGCTTATACGGGGGTTCGGGGAATGAGCAGTTCTTC.

This chain joins TRBV9 and TRBJ2-1; perhaps TRBD1 as D (5 bases). Deletions cut 0 bases from V and 6 bases from J, with 10 bases between. In germline, CDR1 is SGDLS, CDR2 YYNGEE. CDR3 length equals 14 residues. The CDR3 DNA follows: TGTGCCAGCAGCGTAGATGGGGCAAGCAATGAGCAGTTCTTC. Protein: CASSVDGASNEQFF. The full variable domain, rest sourced from reference TRBV9 and TRBJ2-1, is DSGVTQTPKHLITATGQRVTLRCSPRSGDLSVYWYQQSLDQGLQFLIQYYNGEERAKGNILERFSAQQFPDLHSELNLSSLELGDSALYFCASSVDGASNEQFFGPGTRLTVL.

V gene TRBV29-1 combines with J gene TRBJ1-1; D perhaps matches TRBD1 (6 bases). Trimming removed 4 bases at V and 5 bases at J, with 20 bases between. The CDR3 has 15 residues. Germline CDR1 SQVTM, CDR2 ANQGSEA. The CDR3 DNA reads as TGCAGCGTTGCCTACGTCGGGACACGAGGGACTGAAGCTTTCTTT. It codes for CSVAYVGTRGTEAFF.

This chain connects TRBV6-6 to TRBJ2-3; 8 nucleotides line up with TRBD2. The CDR3 contains 16 residues. The V segment lost 4 bases and the J segment 4 bases; nucleotides outside the gene matches: 10. Per germline, CDR1 MNHNY and CDR2 SVGAGI (reference sequence). The CDR3 sequence: CASSSYSGSLSDTQYF. CDR3 DNA: TGTGCCAGCAGTTCATACAGCGGGAGTCTGTCAGATACGCAGTATTTT.

V usage is TRBV5-6 and J usage is TRBJ1-2; 9 bases align to TRBD1. The CDR3 runs 14 residues. CDR1 SGHDT and CDR2 YYEEEE come from the germline V gene. J gave up 2 bases and V 4 bases, and 3 bases lay outside the gene matches. CDR3 sequence: CASSPGTGNYGYTF. Here the CDR3 DNA reads TGTGCCAGCAGCCCCGGGACAGGGAACTATGGCTACACCTTC.

The CDR3 sequence: CAWSTNTGGIPNNQPQHF. The CDR3 region has the DNA TGTGCCTGGAGTACAAATACAGGGGGTATCCCCAACAATCAGCCCCAGCATTTT. The chain uses TRBV30 and TRBJ1-5, with 8 bases matching TRBD1. V gave up 2 bases and J gave up 3 bases; unmatched junction bases: 15. CDR1 is GTSNPN and CDR2 is SVGIG in the germline V gene (reference sequence). This CDR3 region has 18 residues.

The chain has TRBV10-1 and TRBJ2-4, with D perhaps matching TRBD2 (6 bases). The CDR3 consists of 14 residues. Germline lookup yields CDR1 WNHNN and CDR2 SYGVQD (reference sequence). The ends were cut back, 2 bases at V and 8 bases at J, with 13 bases in the middle. The CDR3 DNA is TGCGCCAGCAGTGAGGGACTACCCCGAGACATTCAGTACTTC. Protein product: CASSEGLPRDIQYF.

J is TRBJ1-1 and V is TRBV4-2, with D unclear. The germline gives CDR1 LGHNA, CDR2 YNFKEQ. The length of the CDR3 is 17 residues. Trimming left V 0 bases short and J 0 bases short, with 14 bases between. For the CDR3, the DNA is TGTGCCAGCAGCCAAGATCCTATAAGCCCCATGAACACTGAAGCTTTCTTT. Its translation: CASSQDPISPMNTEAFF.

V is TRBV7-2 and J is TRBJ2-6; D is ambiguous. The germline CDR1 and CDR2 sequences are SGHTA and FQGNSA. V shed 4 bases and J shed 0 bases, with 13 bases lying between them. The CDR3 totals 17 residues. CDR3 DNA: TGTGCCAGCAGCTCCCCCGGTGTCGACTCTGGGGCCAACGTCCTGACTTTC. It encodes CASSSPGVDSGANVLTF. The whole variable domain, filled in from reference TRBV7-2 and TRBJ2-6, reads GAGVSQSPSNKVTEKGKDVELRCDPISGHTALYWYRQSLGQGLEFLIYFQGNSAPDKSGLPSDRFSAERTGGSVSTLTIQRTQQEDSAVYLCASSSPGVDSGANVLTFGAGSRLTVL.

The chain recombines TRBV6-5 with TRBJ1-1; the D is unclear. The germline CDR1 and CDR2 sequences are MNHEY and SVGAGI. With 5 bases removed from V and 3 bases from J, the gap between germline ends came to 16 bases. This CDR3 has 15 residues. The CDR3 loop reads CASSKTGWGDTEAFF. The CDR3 DNA reads TGTGCCAGCAGTAAGACGGGGTGGGGAGACACTGAAGCTTTCTTT.

The V call is TRBV7-2, the J call TRBJ2-1; 8 bases agree with TRBD2. V dropped 1 base and J dropped 2; count of bases not matched to a gene: 13. CDR1 and CDR2 from the germline V gene are SGHTA and FQGNSA. There are 19 residues in the CDR3. The CDR3 loop reads CASSLEPGLGVRAYNEQFF. CDR3 in DNA: TGTGCCAGCAGCTTAGAGCCGGGACTAGGAGTTCGCGCCTACAATGAGCAGTTCTTC.

The chain is built from TRBV5-4 and TRBJ2-5; 8 bases agree with TRBD2. Germline CDR1 SGHNT, CDR2 YYREEE (reference sequence). V shed 2 bases and J 2 bases; nucleotides not matched to a gene: 11. CDR3 length: 17 amino acids. CDR3 bases: TGTGCCAGCAGCTTTCAAAGACTAGCGATTCATCAAGAGACCCAGTACTTC. The encoded protein is CASSFQRLAIHQETQYF.

This clone showed up just a few times. The rearrangement joins TRBV6-1 to TRBJ2-7; 8 nucleotides line up with TRBD1. The CDR3 has 14 amino acids. Germline V gene sequence: CDR1 MNHNS, CDR2 SASEGT. V gave up 2 bases and J gave up 2 bases; unmatched junction bases: 2. The CDR3 DNA follows: TGTGCCAGCAGTGAACCAGGGGGCGCCTACGAGCAGTACGTC. Translating gives CASSEPGGAYEQYV.

This chain connects TRBV5-4 to TRBJ2-7, with D possibly matching TRBD1 (6 bases). CDR1 and CDR2 from the germline V gene are SGHNT and YYREEE (reference sequence). The CDR3 runs 13 residues. V was trimmed by 1 base and J by 5 bases, leaving 10 bases between them. The CDR3 nucleotides read TGTGCCAGCAGCTTGTCAGGGGTGGACGAGCAGTACTTC. It codes for CASSLSGVDEQYF.

The J gene is TRBJ1-4, the V gene TRBV18; 10 bases are a match to TRBD1. The CDR3 extends over 15 amino acids. CDR1 and CDR2 (germline): KGHSH, LQKENI. V shed 6 bases and J 6 bases; nucleotides not matched to a gene: 7. This chain's CDR3 is CASSFRQGADEKLFF. In DNA form, the CDR3 reads TGTGCCAGCTCTTTCAGACAGGGGGCTGATGAAAAACTGTTTTTT.

The chain has TRBV7-2 and TRBJ2-7, with no clear D. V dropped 4 bases and J dropped 4 bases, with 5 bases sitting between them. This CDR3 has 11 residues. Germline CDR1 SGHTA, CDR2 FQGNSA. CDR3 nucleotides: TGTGCCAGCAGCTACAGATACGAGCAGTACTTC. This encodes CASSYRYEQYF.

The rearrangement links TRBV4-1 to TRBJ2-1, with 10 bases fitting TRBD2. The CDR3 contains 15 residues. The V gene's germline CDR1 is MGHRA and CDR2 YSYEKL. V gave up 1 base and J gave up 5 bases; unmatched junction bases: 2. The CDR3 DNA is TGCGCCAGCAGCCAAGGAAGCGGGAGGGACAATGAGCAGTTCTTC. It encodes CASSQGSGRDNEQFF.

This clone appeared once. CDR3 sequence reads: CASPERGSFGTDTQYF. The CDR3 DNA reads TGTGCCAGCCCAGAGCGGGGGAGCTTCGGCACAGATACGCAGTATTTT. The chain links TRBV2 to TRBJ2-3, with TRBD2 matching 8 bases. The ends lost 8 bases at V and 1 base at J; junction bases unmatched: 11. The CDR3 runs to 16 residues. Germline CDR1 and CDR2: SNHLY and FYNNEI.

The rearrangement uses TRBV5-1 and TRBJ1-6, with D unresolved. CDR1 and CDR2 from the germline V gene are SGHRS and YFSETQ. V was clipped by 0 bases and J by 5 bases, with 9 bases between them. The CDR3 has 15 residues. For the CDR3, the DNA is TGCGCCAGCAGCTTGGGGGAGTGGAATAATTCACCCCTCCACTTT. Translating gives CASSLGEWNNSPLHF.

The CDR3 nucleotides read TGTGCCAGCAGCGGACGGACAGGTTCTGGGGCCAACGTCCTGACTTTC. Translation: CASSGRTGSGANVLTF. V and J are TRBV5-4 and TRBJ2-6; 7 positions match TRBD1. V trimming: 4 bases; J trimming: 1 base; junction bases outside the gene matches: 5. Germline CDR1 and CDR2: SGHNT and YYREEE (reference sequence). The CDR3 contains 16 residues.

This clone was counted once. V usage is TRBV7-6 and J usage is TRBJ2-5, with 8 bases lining up with TRBD2. Per the germline V gene, CDR1 is SGHVS and CDR2 is FNYEAQ. The CDR3 is 16 amino acids. The V segment lost 5 bases and the J segment 4 bases; nucleotides outside the gene matches: 12. CDR3 in amino acids: CASSTWDGGAGETQYF. CDR3 in DNA: TGTGCCAGCAGCACGTGGGACGGGGGGGCCGGAGAGACCCAGTACTTC.

The genes are TRBV10-3 and TRBJ1-1; 7 nucleotides agree with TRBD1. Losses at the gene ends were 0 bases for V and 2 bases for J; bases not matched to a gene: 9. The CDR3 is 17 amino acids. The germline CDR1 and CDR2 sequences are ENHRY and SYGVKD. This CDR3 is CAISESGIDRVNTEAFF. Here the CDR3 DNA reads TGTGCCATCAGTGAGTCTGGGATCGACAGGGTCAACACTGAAGCTTTCTTT.

The chain combines TRBV19 with TRBJ2-5; D is perhaps TRBD2 (7 bases). Germline CDR1 LNHDA, CDR2 SQIVND (reference sequence). This CDR3 spans 16 amino acids. V lost 10 bases to trimming and J lost 4 bases, with 25 bases between them. CDR3 loop: CATTHGGRLGGETQYF. The CDR3 DNA is TGTGCCACCACACACGGGGGGCGCTTAGGTGGAGAGACCCAGTACTTC. The whole variable domain, filled in from reference TRBV19 and TRBJ2-5, reads DGGITQSPKYLFRKEGQNVTLSCEQNLNHDAMYWYRQDPGQGLRLIYYSQIVNDFQKGDIAEGYSVSREKKESFPLTVTSAQKNPTAFYLCATTHGGRLGGETQYFGPGTRLLVL.

The chain recombines TRBV27 with TRBJ1-6; the D is unclear. Per the germline V gene, CDR1 is MNHEY and CDR2 is SMNVEV (reference sequence). The CDR3 loop spans 15 amino acids. V lost 2 bases and J 6 bases, leaving 11 bases between the germline ends. The CDR3 loop reads CASSLRRNSNSPLHF. DNA for the CDR3: TGTGCCAGCAGTTTAAGGCGGAATAGTAATTCACCCCTCCACTTT.

The chain combines TRBV10-3 with TRBJ2-1; 8 nucleotides align to TRBD1. The CDR3 has 13 amino acids. Germline-derived CDR1 and CDR2 are ENHRY and SYGVKD. V gave up 3 bases and J gave up 9 bases; unmatched junction bases: 4. CDR3 nucleotides: TGTGCCATCAGTGAACTCGACAGGGGTGAGCAGTTCTTC. Amino acids: CAISELDRGEQFF.

This clone was recorded once. CDR3 bases: TGTGCCAGCACAACAGTAAACACTGAAGCTTTCTTT. It is translated as CASTTVNTEAFF. V usage is TRBV2 and J usage is TRBJ1-1; no reliable D call. V gave up 7 bases and J gave up 2 bases, with 8 bases separating them. CDR3 length: 12 amino acids. CDR1 is SNHLY, CDR2 FYNNEI, per germline.

This clone was observed a few times. The V and J genes are TRBV29-1 and TRBJ1-6; 8 bases fit TRBD1. The ends lost 5 bases at V and 8 bases at J; junction bases unmatched: 2. CDR3 length: 12 residues. Germline CDR1 is SQVTM and CDR2 is ANQGSEA. CDR3 region: CSVQTGDSPLHF. CDR3 DNA sequence: TGCAGCGTTCAGACAGGGGATTCACCCCTCCACTTT.

The CDR3 sequence is CASSKTGNTEAFF. The DNA for the CDR3 is TGCGCCAGCAGTAAAACAGGGAACACTGAAGCTTTCTTT. V gene TRBV10-1 combines with J gene TRBJ1-1; D perhaps matches TRBD1 (5 bases). Germline values: CDR1 WNHNN, CDR2 SYGVQD (reference sequence). The length of the CDR3 is 13 residues. V was pared by 5 bases and J by 1 base, with 8 bases between.

The gene calls are TRBV12-5 and TRBJ1-1; 7 bases are a match to TRBD1. Germline CDR1 is LGHNT and CDR2 is FRNRAP. CDR3 length: 15 residues. The junction had 5 bases not matched to a gene; V was cut back by 1 base and J by 3 bases. The CDR3 region is CASGLGQGVDTEAFF. CDR3 sequence (DNA): TGTGCTAGTGGTTTGGGACAGGGTGTTGACACTGAAGCTTTCTTT.

This clone occurred once. The gene calls are TRBV19 and TRBJ1-5; 9 bases line up with TRBD1. The CDR3 extends over 15 amino acids. J gave up 3 bases and V 1 base, and 1 base lay outside the gene matches. Per germline, CDR1 LNHDA and CDR2 SQIVND (reference sequence). The CDR3 reads CASSIGTGVNQPQHF. CDR3 DNA sequence: TGTGCCAGTAGTATAGGGACAGGGGTCAATCAGCCCCAGCATTTT.

The J gene is TRBJ2-1, the V gene TRBV7-2; 13 bases fit TRBD2. Germline V gene sequence: CDR1 SGHTA, CDR2 FQGNSA. V gave up 1 base and J gave up 13 bases; unmatched junction bases: 13. This CDR3 spans 17 amino acids. DNA for the CDR3: TGTGCCAGCAGCTTAGGAACTAGCGGGAGGGCTCAGTTAAGTCAGTTCTTC. Translating gives CASSLGTSGRAQLSQFF.